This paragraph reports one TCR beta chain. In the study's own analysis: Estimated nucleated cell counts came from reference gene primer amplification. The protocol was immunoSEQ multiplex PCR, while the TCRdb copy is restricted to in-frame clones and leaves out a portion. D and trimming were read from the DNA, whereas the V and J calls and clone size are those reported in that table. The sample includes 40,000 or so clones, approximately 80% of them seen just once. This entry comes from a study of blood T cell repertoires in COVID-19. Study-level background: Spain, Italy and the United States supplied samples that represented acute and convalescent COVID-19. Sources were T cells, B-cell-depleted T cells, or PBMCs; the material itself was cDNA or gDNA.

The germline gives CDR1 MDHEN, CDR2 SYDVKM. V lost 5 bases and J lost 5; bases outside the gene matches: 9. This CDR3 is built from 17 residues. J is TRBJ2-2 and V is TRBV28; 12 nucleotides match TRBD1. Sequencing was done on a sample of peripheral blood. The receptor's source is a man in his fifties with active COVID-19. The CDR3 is CASSTPGQGARTGELFF. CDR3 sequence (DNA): TGTGCCAGCAGTACACCGGGACAGGGGGCGAGAACCGGGGAGCTGTTTTTT.